This T cell receptor (beta chain) was sequenced for a study of Ad26.COV2.S vaccination and SARS-CoV-2 variants. Study-level results: Vaccinees showed greater spike-specific TCR breadth than placebo recipients.

Comment on this clone: Its matching antigen is unknown.

The treatment: roughly 18 received Ad26.COV2.S at low or high dose, single or two shots; a few received placebo; per-sample allocation not given. Sample collection was performed on day 63 after the first vaccine or placebo injection. Within Boston, the person who donated was an adult of 18-55 years. Generated by immunoSEQ multiplex PCR, the TCRdb table keeps only in-frame clones and is missing some. The repertoire holds about 400,000 clones, around 89% seen once, with 1.9% in the top ten. The V end was cut by 0 bases, the J end by 6 bases, with 14 bases between. The germline V gene encodes CDR1 MGHRA and CDR2 YSYEKL. The CDR3 contains 15 residues.

The sample consisted of peripheral blood, taken in a trial of Ad26.COV2.S vaccine versus placebo. The clonotype was recovered from a person aged 18 to 59 who received the Ad26.COV2.S COVID-19 vaccine or a placebo. The genes are TRBV4-1 and TRBJ1-2; D is perhaps TRBD1 (6 bases). CDR3 DNA sequence: TGCGCCAGCAGCCAAGAAACAACAGGGTGGCATGGCTACACCTTC. As protein: CASSQETTGWHGYTF.